This is a list of T cell receptor beta chains from one sample in a study of shared clonotypes between healthy human individuals. Clones were sequenced by immunoSEQ multiplex PCR, and TCRdb holds only the in-frame ones, with some missing. The sample gives 400,000 to 500,000 clones, 70% to 80% of which show up once; 9.5% to 15% is in the top ten. Material: PBMCs. The receptors were sampled from a middle-aged woman in good health. Some clones in this sample may be carry-over from other donors' samples. CDR3s include the opening cysteine and the closing phenylalanine or tryptophan. Fields, in order: V gene, J gene, D gene, clone size, CDR3 protein, CDR3 DNA. D genes are given only for firm matches. Rows may omit the clone size; those that give it use once, few, many or a size class.

V: TRBV4-2
J: TRBJ2-5
D: TRBD1
size: few
CDR3: CASSTRDREGREQYF
DNA: TGTGCCAGCAGCACCCGGGACAGGGAAGGGCGGGAGCAGTACTTC

V: TRBV5-1
J: TRBJ2-5
D: TRBD2
size: -
CDR3: CASSRGLAQETQYF
DNA: TGCGCCAGCAGCAGGGGACTAGCTCAAGAGACCCAGTACTTC

V: TRBV29-1
J: TRBJ1-1
D: TRBD1
size: -
CDR3: CSVHYRGANTEAFF
DNA: TGCAGCGTTCACTACAGGGGGGCGAACACTGAAGCTTTCTTT

V: TRBV7-9
J: TRBJ2-7
D: -
size: -
CDR3: CASSPGRSYEQYF
DNA: TGTGCCAGCAGCCCAGGGCGGTCCTACGAGCAGTACTTC

V: TRBV19
J: TRBJ2-7
D: TRBD2
size: -
CDR3: CASKPLAGSSYEQYF
DNA: TGTGCCAGTAAACCTCTAGCGGGGAGCTCCTACGAGCAGTACTTC

V: TRBV2
J: TRBJ1-2
D: -
size: -
CDR3: CASSEARGYTF
DNA: TGTGCCAGCAGTGAAGCGAGGGGCTACACCTTC

V: TRBV30
J: TRBJ1-3
D: -
size: few
CDR3: CAWSGTGNTIYF
DNA: TGTGCCTGGAGTGGGACTGGAAACACCATATATTTT

V: TRBV7-2
J: TRBJ1-5
D: -
size: -
CDR3: CASSLGIQINQPQHF
DNA: TGTGCCAGCAGCTTAGGGATACAGATCAATCAGCCCCAGCATTTT

V: TRBV5-1
J: TRBJ2-3
D: TRBD2
size: -
CDR3: CASSFASGGGTDTQYF
DNA: TGCGCCAGCAGCTTCGCTAGCGGGGGTGGCACAGATACGCAGTATTTT

V: TRBV7-6
J: TRBJ2-3
D: -
size: -
CDR3: CASSLEFTDTQYF
DNA: TGTGCCAGCAGCTTAGAATTCACAGATACGCAGTATTTT

V: TRBV7-2
J: TRBJ1-1
D: -
size: -
CDR3: CASSFGLTGTEAFF
DNA: TGTGCCAGCAGTTTTGGACTAACCGGCACTGAAGCTTTCTTT

V: TRBV6-6
J: TRBJ2-3
D: -
size: few
CDR3: CASRTVGTDTQYF
DNA: TGTGCCAGCAGAACAGTGGGGACAGATACGCAGTATTTT

V: TRBV2
J: TRBJ1-5
D: -
size: once
CDR3: CASSAWADVQPQHF
DNA: TGTGCCAGCAGTGCTTGGGCGGATGTTCAGCCCCAGCATTTT

V: TRBV7-3
J: TRBJ2-1
D: TRBD2
size: once
CDR3: CASSLGLAGGSEQFF
DNA: TGTGCCAGCAGCTTAGGACTAGCGGGTGGGAGTGAGCAGTTCTTC

V: TRBV13
J: TRBJ1-1
D: TRBD1
size: -
CDR3: CASSPRIGQGASAFF
DNA: TGTGCCAGCAGCCCGAGAATCGGACAGGGGGCTTCAGCTTTCTTT